Below, 8 T cell receptor beta chains from the same sample are listed, as sequenced in a study of blood T cell repertoires in COVID-19. Profiling relied on immunoSEQ multiplex PCR, and the TCRdb table lists in-frame clones only, not all of them. The top ten clones hold roughly 19% of a sample with 70,000 or so clones, about 83% of them seen once. The sequencing sample was made of peripheral blood. These receptors originate from a woman at least 80 years old with acute or convalescent COVID-19.

This chain connects TRBV11-2 to TRBJ1-6; D gene uncertain. CDR1 SGHAT and CDR2 FQNNGV come from the germline V gene. With 1 base removed from V and 7 bases from J, the gap between germline ends came to 11 bases. There are 15 residues in the CDR3. This CDR3 is CASSLGPGKNSPLHF. CDR3 nucleotide sequence: TGTGCCAGCAGCTTAGGTCCGGGTAAAAATTCACCCCTCCACTTT.

The rearrangement links TRBV7-9 to TRBJ2-5; D is perhaps TRBD2 (6 bases). Trimming removed 4 bases at V and 1 base at J, with 10 bases between. Germline V gene sequence: CDR1 SEHNR, CDR2 FQNEAQ (reference sequence). The CDR3 totals 14 residues. Written as DNA, the CDR3 is TGTGCCAGCAGCTACGGGGGAATCCAAGAGACCCAGTACTTC. Its protein product is CASSYGGIQETQYF.

The J gene is TRBJ1-2, the V gene TRBV30; the D is unclear. V was cut by 2 bases and J by 1 base, with 8 bases left in between. CDR3 size: 13 residues. Germline V gene sequence: CDR1 GTSNPN, CDR2 SVGIG (reference sequence). This chain's CDR3 is CAWSPGINYGYTF. In nucleotides, the CDR3 is TGTGCCTGGAGTCCGGGGATTAACTATGGCTACACCTTC.

This chain joins TRBV28 and TRBJ1-4; D gene unclear. Trimming pared 6 bases from V and 8 bases from J, leaving 19 bases between. Per germline, CDR1 MDHEN and CDR2 SYDVKM. The CDR3 covers 15 residues. CDR3 loop: CASSRSGSLGEKLFF. The CDR3 nucleotides are TGTGCCAGCAGCCGCTCTGGGAGCCTCGGGGAAAAACTGTTTTTT.

V gene TRBV7-2 combines with J gene TRBJ2-3; possible D gene TRBD2, 6 bases. This CDR3 has 14 residues. The V end was cut by 1 base, the J end by 7 bases, with 12 bases between. Germline assignment: CDR1 SGHTA and CDR2 FQGNSA. This CDR3 reads CASSLDVGSYTQYF. The DNA of the CDR3 is TGTGCCAGCAGCTTAGACGTCGGGAGCTATACGCAGTATTTT.

This clone appeared a few times. The gene calls are TRBV2 and TRBJ2-1, with 8 bases fitting TRBD2. The CDR3 has 15 residues. Germline CDR1 is SNHLY and CDR2 is FYNNEI. V lost 8 bases, J lost 6 bases, and 12 bases stayed unmatched. The CDR3, as DNA: TGTGCCAGCTCCGGGCAGGTAGCGGGGATCAATGAGCAGTTCTTC. It encodes CASSGQVAGINEQFF.

The rearrangement uses TRBV2 and TRBJ2-2, with 7 bases aligning to TRBD1. This CDR3 is 15 amino acids long. The trim removed 5 bases at V and 1 base at J, leaving 4 bases unmatched. Germline CDR1 and CDR2: SNHLY and FYNNEI. The CDR3 reads CASSMGQMNTGELFF. The DNA of the CDR3 is TGTGCCAGCAGTATGGGACAGATGAACACCGGGGAGCTGTTTTTT.

The chain couples TRBV28 to TRBJ1-4, with TRBD1 matching 10 bases. The CDR3 is made up of 15 amino acids. Germline V gene sequence: CDR1 MDHEN, CDR2 SYDVKM. The ends lost 6 bases at V and 7 bases at J; junction bases unmatched: 8. The CDR3 reads CASSRPGTGVEKLFF. CDR3 coding DNA: TGTGCCAGCAGCCGCCCCGGGACAGGGGTTGAAAAACTGTTTTTT.